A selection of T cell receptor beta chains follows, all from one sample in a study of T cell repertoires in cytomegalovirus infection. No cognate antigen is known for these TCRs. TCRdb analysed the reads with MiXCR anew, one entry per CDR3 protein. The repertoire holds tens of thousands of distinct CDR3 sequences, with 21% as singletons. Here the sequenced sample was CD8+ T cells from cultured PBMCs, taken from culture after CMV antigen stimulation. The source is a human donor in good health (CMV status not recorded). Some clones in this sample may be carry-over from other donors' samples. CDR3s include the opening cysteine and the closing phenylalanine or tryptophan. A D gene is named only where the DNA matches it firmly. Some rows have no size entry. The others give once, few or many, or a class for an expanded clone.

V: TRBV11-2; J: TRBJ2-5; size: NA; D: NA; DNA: TGTGCCAGCAGCGCCCATCCGGGACACCAAGAGACCCAGTACTTC; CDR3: CASSAHPGHQETQYF
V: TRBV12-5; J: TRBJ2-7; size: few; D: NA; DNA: TGTGCTAGTGGTTTGAGTGGGGTTTTGTCCCACGAGCAGTACTTC; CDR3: CASGLSGVLSHEQYF
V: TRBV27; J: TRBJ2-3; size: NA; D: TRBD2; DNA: TGTGCCAGCACTAGCGGGTACACAGATACGCAGTATTTT; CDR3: CASTSGYTDTQYF
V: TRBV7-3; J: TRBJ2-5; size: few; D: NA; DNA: TGTGCCAGCTCCAGAGTCGGAGAGACCCAGTACTTC; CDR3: CASSRVGETQYF
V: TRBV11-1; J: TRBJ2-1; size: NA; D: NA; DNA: TGTGCCAGCAGCTTCCCAGCGCGAAGTACCTATGAGCAGTTCTTC; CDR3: CASSFPARSTYEQFF
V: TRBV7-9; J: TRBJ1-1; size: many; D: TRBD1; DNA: TGTGCCAGCAGCCCGCCAGGGGGACAGACGAACACTGAAGCTTTCTTT; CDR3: CASSPPGGQTNTEAFF
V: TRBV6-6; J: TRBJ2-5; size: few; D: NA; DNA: TGTGCCAGCAGCCCCACGAATTGGCTCCAAGAGACCCAGTACTTC; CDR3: CASSPTNWLQETQYF
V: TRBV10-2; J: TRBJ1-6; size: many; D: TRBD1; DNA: TGCGCCAGCAGTAACTCCGAAGGACAGGGGGCTTCACCCCTCCACTTT; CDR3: CASSNSEGQGASPLHF
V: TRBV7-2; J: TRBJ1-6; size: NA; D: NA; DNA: TGTGCCAGCAGCTTTAACGATCACCACAGGGAAAATTCACCCCTCCACTTT; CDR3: CASSFNDHHRENSPLHF
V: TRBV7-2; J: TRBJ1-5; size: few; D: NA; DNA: TGTGCCAGCAGCTTACGTTCGGATAGCAATCAGCCCCAGCATTTT; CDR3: CASSLRSDSNQPQHF
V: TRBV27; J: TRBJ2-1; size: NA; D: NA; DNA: TGTGCCAGCAGTCATGGACAGTTGTTCAATGAGCAGTTCTTC; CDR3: CASSHGQLFNEQFF
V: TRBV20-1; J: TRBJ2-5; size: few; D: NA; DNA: TGCAGTGCTAGTAAAGTAGAAAGCTTCCAGGGTACTGTAGAGACCCAGTACTTC; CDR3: CSASKVESFQGTVETQYF
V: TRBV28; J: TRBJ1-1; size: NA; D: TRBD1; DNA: TGTGCCAGCAGTTTGCCTGAGGACAGGGTGGTGGCGAGCACTGAAGCTTTCTTT; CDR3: CASSLPEDRVVASTEAFF
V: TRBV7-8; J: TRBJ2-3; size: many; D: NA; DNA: TGTGCCAGCAGCCATCCGATTGGGCCCACAGATACGCAGTATTTT; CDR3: CASSHPIGPTDTQYF
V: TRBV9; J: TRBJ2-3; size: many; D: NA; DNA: TGTGCCAGCAGCCCCCGGCGTACTAGCACAGATACGCAGTATTTT; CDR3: CASSPRRTSTDTQYF
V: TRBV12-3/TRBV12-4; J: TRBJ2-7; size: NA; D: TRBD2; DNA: TGTGCCAGCAGTAGCGCCGGGACTACAGGTTCCTACGAGCAGTACTTC; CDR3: CASSSAGTTGSYEQYF
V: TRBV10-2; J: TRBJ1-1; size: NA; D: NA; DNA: TGCGCCAGCAGTGAGTCGGAAAGGGTGAGGGCTTTCTTT; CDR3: CASSESERVRAFF
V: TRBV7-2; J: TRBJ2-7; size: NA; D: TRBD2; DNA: TGTGCCAGCAGCTTCCTGGGACTAGCGGGGACCTACGAGCAGTACTTC; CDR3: CASSFLGLAGTYEQYF
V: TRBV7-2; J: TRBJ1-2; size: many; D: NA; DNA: TGTGCCAGCAGCGCCAGGACAGTCTATGGCTACACCTTC; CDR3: CASSARTVYGYTF
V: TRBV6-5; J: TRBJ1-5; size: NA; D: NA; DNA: TGTGCCAGTACGAGAACCGGGCTGGGGTCGGATCAGCCCCAGCATTTT; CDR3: CASTRTGLGSDQPQHF
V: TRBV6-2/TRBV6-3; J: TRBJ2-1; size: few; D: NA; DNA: TGTGCCAGCAGTTACGGGCAGGGTATCCACAATGAGCAGTTCTTC; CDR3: CASSYGQGIHNEQFF
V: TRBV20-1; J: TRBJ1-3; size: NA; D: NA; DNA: TGCAGTGCTGACTTAGGGGGGACTGGAAACACCATATATTTT; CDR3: CSADLGGTGNTIYF
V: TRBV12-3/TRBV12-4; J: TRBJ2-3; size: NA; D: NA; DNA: TGTGCCAGCAGTTTTCACAGCCCCACAGATACGCAGTATTTT; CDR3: CASSFHSPTDTQYF
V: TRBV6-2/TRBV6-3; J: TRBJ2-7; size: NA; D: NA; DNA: TGTGCCAGCAGTTACTCCGACGAGGGTGGGAACGAGCAGTACTTC; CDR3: CASSYSDEGGNEQYF
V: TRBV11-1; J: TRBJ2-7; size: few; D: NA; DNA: TGTGCCAGCAGTTCTGACTACGAGCAGTACTTC; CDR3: CASSSDYEQYF
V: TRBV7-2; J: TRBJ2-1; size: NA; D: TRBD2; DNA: TGTGCCAGCAGGAACCCCGGGACTAGCGGGAAGGGTGAGCAGTTCTTC; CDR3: CASRNPGTSGKGEQFF
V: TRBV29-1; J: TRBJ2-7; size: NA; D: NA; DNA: TGCAGCGTTGAAGTTTTTGAGGAGGGATTCTACGAGCAGTACTTC; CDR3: CSVEVFEEGFYEQYF
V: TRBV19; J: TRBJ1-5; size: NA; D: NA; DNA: TGTGCCAGTAGCGGGGGGAGCAATCAGCCCCAGCATTTT; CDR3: CASSGGSNQPQHF
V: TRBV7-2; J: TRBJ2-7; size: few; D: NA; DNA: TGTGCCAGCACCTCCCTGGCTGACCCGGTGGAGTACGAGCAGTACTTC; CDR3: CASTSLADPVEYEQYF
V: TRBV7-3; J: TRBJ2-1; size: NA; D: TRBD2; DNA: TGTGCCAGCAGCCCGACTAGCGGGGGGCCCACGGAGCAGTTCTTC; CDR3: CASSPTSGGPTEQFF
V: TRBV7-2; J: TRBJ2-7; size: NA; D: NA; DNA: TGTGCCAGCAGCTTAAAAGACAACTACGAGCAGTACTTC; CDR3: CASSLKDNYEQYF
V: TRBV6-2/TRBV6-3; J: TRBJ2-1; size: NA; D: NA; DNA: TGTGCCAGCAAATTGGCCCGCCAAAGGGACGGGTTCTTC; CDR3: CASKLARQRDGFF
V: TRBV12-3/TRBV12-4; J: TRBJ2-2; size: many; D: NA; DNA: TGTGCCAGCAGTTTTGGGAGCGGGGAGCTGTTTTTT; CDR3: CASSFGSGELFF
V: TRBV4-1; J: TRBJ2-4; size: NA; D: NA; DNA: TGCGCCAGCAGCCAAGACGCGGCGGGGTCTTACGCCATTCAGTACTTC; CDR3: CASSQDAAGSYAIQYF
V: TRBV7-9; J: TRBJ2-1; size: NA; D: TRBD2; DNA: TGTGCCAGCAGCCTTAGCGGGGGGGCCCGCAATGAGCAGTTCTTC; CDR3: CASSLSGGARNEQFF
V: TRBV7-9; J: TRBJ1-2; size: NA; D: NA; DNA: TGTGCCAGCAGTCATTCCCAGGCGGATGGCTACACCTTC; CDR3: CASSHSQADGYTF
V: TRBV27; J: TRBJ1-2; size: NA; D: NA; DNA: TGTGCCAGCAGTGAGTCGGGGTATGGCTACACCTTC; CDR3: CASSESGYGYTF
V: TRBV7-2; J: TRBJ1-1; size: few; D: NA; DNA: TGTGCCAGCAGCTTGAGGGGCCACAGGGCAGAGGGCACTGAAGCTTTCTTT; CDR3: CASSLRGHRAEGTEAFF
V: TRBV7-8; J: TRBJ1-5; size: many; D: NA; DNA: TGTGCCAGCAGCTTAGGCAGGCTCACGGGTGCCGGCAATCAGCCCCAGCATTTT; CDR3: CASSLGRLTGAGNQPQHF
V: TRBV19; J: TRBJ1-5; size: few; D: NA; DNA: TGTGCCAGTAGTATGGTCCTTGGTGTGGTCAATCAGCCCCAGCATTTT; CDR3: CASSMVLGVVNQPQHF
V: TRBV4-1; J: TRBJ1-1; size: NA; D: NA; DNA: TGCGCCAGCAGCCAAGATCTAGGGGGGAACACTGAAGCTTTCTTT; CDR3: CASSQDLGGNTEAFF
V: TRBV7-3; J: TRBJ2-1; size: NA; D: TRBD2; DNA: TGTGCCAGCAGCTTACCCTTTGGGACTAGCGGGGGGGAGGACGGTGAGCAGTTCTTC; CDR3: CASSLPFGTSGGEDGEQFF
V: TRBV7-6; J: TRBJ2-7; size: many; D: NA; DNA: TGTGCCAGCAGCCCCGGCCACCAACAGGGAAGCCGGGTCCAGCAGTACTTC; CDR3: CASSPGHQQGSRVQQYF
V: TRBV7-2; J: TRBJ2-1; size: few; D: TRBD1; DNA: TGTGCCAGCAGCTCAACCTCCGGGACAGCGAGCTCCTACAATGAGCAGTTCTTC; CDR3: CASSSTSGTASSYNEQFF
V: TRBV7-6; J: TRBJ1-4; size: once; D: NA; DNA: TGTGCCAGCAGCGAAACCCAGGGGAGGTTTAATGAAAAACTGTTTTTT; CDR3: CASSETQGRFNEKLFF
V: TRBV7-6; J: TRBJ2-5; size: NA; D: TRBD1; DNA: TGTGCCAGCAGCTTAGGAGGGGGCTCAGGGGAGACCCAGTACTTC; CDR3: CASSLGGGSGETQYF
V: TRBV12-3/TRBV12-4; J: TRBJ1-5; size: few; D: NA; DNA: TGTGCCAGCAGTTTAACCCCTTCGGTCCAGCCCCAGCATTTT; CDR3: CASSLTPSVQPQHF
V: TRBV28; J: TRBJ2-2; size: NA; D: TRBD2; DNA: TGTGCCAGTGAAGCGGGAGGGCCCGAGGGCGGGGAGCTGTTTTTT; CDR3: CASEAGGPEGGELFF
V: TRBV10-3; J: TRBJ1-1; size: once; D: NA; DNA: TGTGCCATCAGTGATAGTGGCTCACCTTACACTGAAGCTTTCTTT; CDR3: CAISDSGSPYTEAFF
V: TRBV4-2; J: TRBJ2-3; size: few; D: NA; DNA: TGTGCCAGCAGCCAAGATCAGGGAGATACGCAGTATTTT; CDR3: CASSQDQGDTQYF
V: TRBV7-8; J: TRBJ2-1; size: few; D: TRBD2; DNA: TGTGCCAGCAGGCCGACTAGCGGGAGGGCGTATGAGCAGTTCTTC; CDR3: CASRPTSGRAYEQFF
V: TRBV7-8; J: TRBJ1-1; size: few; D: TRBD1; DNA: TGTGCCAGCAGCCATCCGGACAGGACGCTGGAAGCTTTCTTT; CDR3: CASSHPDRTLEAFF
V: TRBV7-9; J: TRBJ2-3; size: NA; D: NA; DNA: TGTGCCAGCAGCCCAATGGACCGTACCCCGGATACGCAGTATTTT; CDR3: CASSPMDRTPDTQYF
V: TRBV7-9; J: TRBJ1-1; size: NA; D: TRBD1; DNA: TGTGCCAGCAGCCCCCGGACAGGGCTAAAGACTGAAGCTTTCTTT; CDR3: CASSPRTGLKTEAFF
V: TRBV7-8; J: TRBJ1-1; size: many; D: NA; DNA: TGTGCCAGCAGCTTACTGACAAACACTGAAGCTTTCTTT; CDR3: CASSLLTNTEAFF
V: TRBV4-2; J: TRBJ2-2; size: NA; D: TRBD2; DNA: TGTGCCAGCAGCCAAGGACGCCTCGGGAGGGGGGAGCTGTTTTTT; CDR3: CASSQGRLGRGELFF
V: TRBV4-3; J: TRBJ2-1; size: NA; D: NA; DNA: TGCGCCAGCAGCCAAGAGGGCCACATCAATGAGCAGTTCTTC; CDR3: CASSQEGHINEQFF
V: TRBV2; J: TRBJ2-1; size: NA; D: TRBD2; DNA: TGTGCCAGCAGCGCGCAACTAGCGGACCCTAGAAATGAGCAGTTCTTC; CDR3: CASSAQLADPRNEQFF
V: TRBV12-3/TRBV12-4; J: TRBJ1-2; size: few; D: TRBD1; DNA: TGTGCCAGCAGCCCGGACAGGTTCTATGGCTACACCTTC; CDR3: CASSPDRFYGYTF